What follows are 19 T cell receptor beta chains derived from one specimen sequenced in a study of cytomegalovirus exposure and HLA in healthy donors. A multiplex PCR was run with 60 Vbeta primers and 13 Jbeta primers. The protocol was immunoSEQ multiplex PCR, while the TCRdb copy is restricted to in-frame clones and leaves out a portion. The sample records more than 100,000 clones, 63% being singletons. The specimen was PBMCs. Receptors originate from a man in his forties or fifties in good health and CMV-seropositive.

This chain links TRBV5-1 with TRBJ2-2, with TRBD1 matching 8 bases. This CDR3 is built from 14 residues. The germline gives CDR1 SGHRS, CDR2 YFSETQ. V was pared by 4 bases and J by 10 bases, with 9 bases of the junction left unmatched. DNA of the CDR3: TGCGCCAGCAGCGCAAGGACAGGGTTCGTGGAGCTGTTTTTT. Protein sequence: CASSARTGFVELFF.

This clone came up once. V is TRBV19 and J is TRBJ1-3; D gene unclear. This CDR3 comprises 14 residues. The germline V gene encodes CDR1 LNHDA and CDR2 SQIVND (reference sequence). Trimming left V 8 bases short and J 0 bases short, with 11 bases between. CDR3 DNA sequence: TGTGCCAGTTACGACGGGAGCTCTGGAAACACCATATATTTT. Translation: CASYDGSSGNTIYF.

CDR3 loop: CASSQDLRGGDYGYTF. The CDR3 coding sequence is TGTGCCAGCAGCCAAGATCTAAGGGGAGGGGATTATGGCTACACCTTC. The rearrangement joins TRBV4-2 to TRBJ1-2; possible D gene TRBD1, 5 bases. Trimming took off 0 bases at V and 5 bases at J, with 16 bases between the two ends. Germline V gene sequence: CDR1 LGHNA, CDR2 YNFKEQ. The CDR3 runs to 16 residues.

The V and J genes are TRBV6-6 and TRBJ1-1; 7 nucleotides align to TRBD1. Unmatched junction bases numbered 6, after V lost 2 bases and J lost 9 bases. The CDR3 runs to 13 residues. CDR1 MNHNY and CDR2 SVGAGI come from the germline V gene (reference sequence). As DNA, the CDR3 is TGTGCCAGCAGTTACACCGACAGGGCTAAAGCTTTCTTT. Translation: CASSYTDRAKAFF.

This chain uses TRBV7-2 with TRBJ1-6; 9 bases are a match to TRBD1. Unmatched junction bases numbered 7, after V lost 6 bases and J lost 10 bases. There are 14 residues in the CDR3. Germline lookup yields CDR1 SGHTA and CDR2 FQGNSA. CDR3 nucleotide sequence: TGTGCCAGCAGTTCCGGACAGGGGCAATCACCCCTCCACTTT. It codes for CASSSGQGQSPLHF.

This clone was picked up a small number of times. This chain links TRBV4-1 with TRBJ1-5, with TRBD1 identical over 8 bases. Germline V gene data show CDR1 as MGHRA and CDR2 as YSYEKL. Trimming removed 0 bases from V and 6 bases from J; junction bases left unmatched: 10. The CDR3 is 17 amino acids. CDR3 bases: TGCGCCAGCAGCCAAGATCGGGGGACAGGTGGGAGTCAGCCCCAGCATTTT. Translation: CASSQDRGTGGSQPQHF.

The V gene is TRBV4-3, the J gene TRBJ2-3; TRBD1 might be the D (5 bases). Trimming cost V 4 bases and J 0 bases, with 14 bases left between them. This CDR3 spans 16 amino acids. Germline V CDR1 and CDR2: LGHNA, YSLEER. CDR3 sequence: CASSPRAGISTDTQYF. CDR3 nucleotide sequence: TGCGCCAGCAGCCCTCGGGCAGGGATTAGCACAGATACGCAGTATTTT.

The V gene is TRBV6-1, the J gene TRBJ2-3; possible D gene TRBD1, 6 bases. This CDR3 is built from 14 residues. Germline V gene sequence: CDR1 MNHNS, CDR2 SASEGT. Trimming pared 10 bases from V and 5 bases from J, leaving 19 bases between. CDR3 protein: CATYIGGSGDTQYF. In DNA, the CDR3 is TGTGCCACCTATATAGGGGGTAGTGGAGATACGCAGTATTTT.

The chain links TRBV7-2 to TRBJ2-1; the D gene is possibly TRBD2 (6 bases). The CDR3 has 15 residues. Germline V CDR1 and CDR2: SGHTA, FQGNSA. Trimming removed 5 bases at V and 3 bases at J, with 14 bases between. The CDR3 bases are TGTGCCAGCAGCACGATAGCGGATCTCTACAATGAGCAGTTCTTC. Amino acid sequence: CASSTIADLYNEQFF.

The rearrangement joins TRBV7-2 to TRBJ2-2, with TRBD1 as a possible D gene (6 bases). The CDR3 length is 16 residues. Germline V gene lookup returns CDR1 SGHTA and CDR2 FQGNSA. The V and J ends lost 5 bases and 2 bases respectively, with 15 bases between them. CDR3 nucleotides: TGTGCCAGCAGCCTCGGACAGAGTGTTAACACCGGGGAGCTGTTTTTT. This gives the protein CASSLGQSVNTGELFF.

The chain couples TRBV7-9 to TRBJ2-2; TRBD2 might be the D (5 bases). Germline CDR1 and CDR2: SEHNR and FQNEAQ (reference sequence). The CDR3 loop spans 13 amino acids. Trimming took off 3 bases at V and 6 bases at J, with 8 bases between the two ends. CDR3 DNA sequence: TGTGCCAGCAGCTTTCGGGGATCCGGGGAGCTGTTTTTT. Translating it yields CASSFRGSGELFF.

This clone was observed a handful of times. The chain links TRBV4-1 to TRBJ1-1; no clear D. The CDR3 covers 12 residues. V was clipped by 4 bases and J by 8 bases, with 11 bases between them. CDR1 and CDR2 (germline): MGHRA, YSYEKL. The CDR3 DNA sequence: TGCGCCAGCAGCCTTACGGGAAGAGAAGCTTTCTTT. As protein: CASSLTGREAFF.

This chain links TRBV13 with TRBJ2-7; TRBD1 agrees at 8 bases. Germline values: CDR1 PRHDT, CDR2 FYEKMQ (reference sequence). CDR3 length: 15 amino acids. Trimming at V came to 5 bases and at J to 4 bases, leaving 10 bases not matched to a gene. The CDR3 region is CASSLARGQGYEQYF. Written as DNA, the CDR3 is TGTGCCAGCAGCCTTGCCCGTGGACAGGGATACGAGCAGTACTTC.

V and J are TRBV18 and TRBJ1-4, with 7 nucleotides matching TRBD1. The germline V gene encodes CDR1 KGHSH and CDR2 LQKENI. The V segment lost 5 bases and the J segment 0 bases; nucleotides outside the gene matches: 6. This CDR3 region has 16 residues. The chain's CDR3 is CASSTRQGATNEKLFF. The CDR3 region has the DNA TGTGCCAGCTCAACGCGACAGGGAGCAACTAATGAAAAACTGTTTTTT.

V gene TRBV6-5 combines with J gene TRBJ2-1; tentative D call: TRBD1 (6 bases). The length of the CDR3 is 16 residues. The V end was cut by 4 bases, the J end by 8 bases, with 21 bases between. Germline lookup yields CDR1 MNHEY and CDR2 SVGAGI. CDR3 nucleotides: TGTGCCAGCAGTTCCCCGTCGAGGGGTGGGGGCTATGAGCAGTTCTTC. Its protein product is CASSSPSRGGGYEQFF.

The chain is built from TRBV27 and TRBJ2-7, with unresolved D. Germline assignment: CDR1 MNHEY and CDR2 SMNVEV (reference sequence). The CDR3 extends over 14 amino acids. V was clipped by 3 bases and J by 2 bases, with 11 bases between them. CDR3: CASSLSTRTYEQYF. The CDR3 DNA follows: TGTGCCAGCAGTTTGTCCACCAGGACCTACGAGCAGTACTTC.

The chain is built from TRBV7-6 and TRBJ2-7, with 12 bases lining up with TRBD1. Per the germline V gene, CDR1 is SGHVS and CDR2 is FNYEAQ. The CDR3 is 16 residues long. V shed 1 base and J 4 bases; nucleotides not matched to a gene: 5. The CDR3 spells CASSLGPGQGAYEQYF. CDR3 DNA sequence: TGTGCCAGCAGCTTAGGGCCGGGACAGGGGGCTTACGAGCAGTACTTC.

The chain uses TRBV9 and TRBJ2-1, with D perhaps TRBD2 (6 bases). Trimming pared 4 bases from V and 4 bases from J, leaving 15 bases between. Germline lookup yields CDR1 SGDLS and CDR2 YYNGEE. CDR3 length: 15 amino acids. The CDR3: CASSSRGSSYNEQFF. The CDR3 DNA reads TGTGCCAGCAGCTCCCGGGGGTCTAGTTACAATGAGCAGTTCTTC.

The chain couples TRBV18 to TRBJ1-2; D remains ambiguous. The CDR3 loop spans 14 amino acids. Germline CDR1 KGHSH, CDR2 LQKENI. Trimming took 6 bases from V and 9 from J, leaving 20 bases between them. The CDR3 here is CASSSGNLLDRYTF. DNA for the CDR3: TGTGCCAGCTCTTCCGGGAACTTGCTTGATCGCTACACCTTC. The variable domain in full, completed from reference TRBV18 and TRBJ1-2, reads NAGVMQNPRHLVRRRGQEARLRCSPMKGHSHVYWYRQLPEEGLKFMVYLQKENIIDESGMPKERFSAEFPKEGPSILRIQQVVRGDSAAYFCASSSGNLLDRYTFGSGTRLTVV.